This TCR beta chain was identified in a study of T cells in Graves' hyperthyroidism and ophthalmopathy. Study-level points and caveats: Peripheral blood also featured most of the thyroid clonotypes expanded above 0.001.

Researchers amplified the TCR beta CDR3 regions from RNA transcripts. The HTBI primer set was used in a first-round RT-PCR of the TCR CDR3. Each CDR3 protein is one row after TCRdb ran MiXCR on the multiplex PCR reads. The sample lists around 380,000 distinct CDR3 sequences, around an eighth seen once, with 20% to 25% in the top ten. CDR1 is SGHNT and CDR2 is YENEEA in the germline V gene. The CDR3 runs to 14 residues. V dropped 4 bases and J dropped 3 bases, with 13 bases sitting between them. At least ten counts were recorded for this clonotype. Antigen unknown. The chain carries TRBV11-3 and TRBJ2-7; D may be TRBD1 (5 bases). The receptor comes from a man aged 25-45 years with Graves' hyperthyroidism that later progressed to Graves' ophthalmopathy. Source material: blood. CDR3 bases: TGTGCCAGCAGCTCCGGACATATAAACTACGAGCAGTACTTC. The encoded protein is CASSSGHINYEQYF.